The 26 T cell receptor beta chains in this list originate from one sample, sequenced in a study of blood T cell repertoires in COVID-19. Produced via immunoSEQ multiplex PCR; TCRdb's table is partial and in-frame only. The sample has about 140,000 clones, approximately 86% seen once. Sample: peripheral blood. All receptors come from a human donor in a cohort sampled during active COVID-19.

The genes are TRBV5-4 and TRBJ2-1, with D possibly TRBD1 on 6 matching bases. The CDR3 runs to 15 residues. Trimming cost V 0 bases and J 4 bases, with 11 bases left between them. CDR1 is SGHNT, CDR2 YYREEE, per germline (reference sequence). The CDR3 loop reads CASSLVDRPYNEQFF. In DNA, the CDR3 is TGTGCCAGCAGCTTGGTGGACAGACCTTACAATGAGCAGTTCTTC.

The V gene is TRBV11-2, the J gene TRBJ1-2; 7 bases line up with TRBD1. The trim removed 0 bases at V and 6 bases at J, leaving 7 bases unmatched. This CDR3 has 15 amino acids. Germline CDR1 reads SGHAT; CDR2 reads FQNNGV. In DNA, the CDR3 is TGTGCCAGCAGCTTAGATTCGAGACAGGGAGATGGCTACACCTTC. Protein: CASSLDSRQGDGYTF.

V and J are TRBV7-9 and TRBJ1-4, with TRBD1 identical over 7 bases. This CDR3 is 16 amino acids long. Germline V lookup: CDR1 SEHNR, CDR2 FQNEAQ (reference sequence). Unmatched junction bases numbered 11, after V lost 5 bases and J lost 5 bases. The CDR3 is CASSRGPDRLNEKLFF. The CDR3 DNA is TGTGCCAGCAGCCGTGGACCGGACAGGTTGAATGAAAAACTGTTTTTT.

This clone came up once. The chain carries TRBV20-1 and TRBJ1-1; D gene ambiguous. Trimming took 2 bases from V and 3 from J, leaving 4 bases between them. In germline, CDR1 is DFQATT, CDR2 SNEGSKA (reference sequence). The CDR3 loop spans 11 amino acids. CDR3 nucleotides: TGCAGTGCTAGACCGTACACTGAAGCTTTCTTT. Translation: CSARPYTEAFF.

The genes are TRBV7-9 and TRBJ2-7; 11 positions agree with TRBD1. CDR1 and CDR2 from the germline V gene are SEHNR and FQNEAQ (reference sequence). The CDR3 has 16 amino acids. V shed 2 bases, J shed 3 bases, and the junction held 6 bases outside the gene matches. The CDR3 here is CASSLTGQGALYEQYF. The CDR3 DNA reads TGTGCCAGCAGCTTAACCGGACAGGGGGCTCTCTACGAGCAGTACTTC.

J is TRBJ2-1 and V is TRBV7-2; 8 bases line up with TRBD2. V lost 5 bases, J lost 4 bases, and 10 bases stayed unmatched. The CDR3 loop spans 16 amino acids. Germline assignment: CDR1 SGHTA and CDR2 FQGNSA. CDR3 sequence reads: CASSLGGGNKYNEQFF. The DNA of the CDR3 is TGTGCCAGCAGCCTCGGGGGGGGCAATAAATACAATGAGCAGTTCTTC.

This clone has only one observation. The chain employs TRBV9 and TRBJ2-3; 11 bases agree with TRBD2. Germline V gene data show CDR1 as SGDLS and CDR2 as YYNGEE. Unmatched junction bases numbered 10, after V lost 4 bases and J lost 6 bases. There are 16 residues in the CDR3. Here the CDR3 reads CASSLSVAGGFDTQYF. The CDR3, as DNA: TGTGCCAGCAGCCTGTCGGTAGCGGGAGGGTTTGATACGCAGTATTTT.

CDR3 loop: CAGRTAGGGYTF. The CDR3 DNA sequence: TGTGCCGGAAGGACAGCGGGGGGAGGCTACACCTTC. The chain links TRBV19 to TRBJ1-2, with D perhaps TRBD1 (6 bases). The germline CDR1 and CDR2 sequences are LNHDA and SQIVND (reference sequence). Trimming shortened V by 11 bases and J by 8 bases, and 18 bases separated the two germline ends. The length of the CDR3 is 12 residues.

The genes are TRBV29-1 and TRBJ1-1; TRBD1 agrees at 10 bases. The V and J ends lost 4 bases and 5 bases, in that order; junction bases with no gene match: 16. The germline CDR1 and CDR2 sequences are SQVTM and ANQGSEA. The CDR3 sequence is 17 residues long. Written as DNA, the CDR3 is TGCAGCGTTGTATCTGGGACAGGGGCCGGATTGAGGACTGAAGCTTTCTTT. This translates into CSVVSGTGAGLRTEAFF.

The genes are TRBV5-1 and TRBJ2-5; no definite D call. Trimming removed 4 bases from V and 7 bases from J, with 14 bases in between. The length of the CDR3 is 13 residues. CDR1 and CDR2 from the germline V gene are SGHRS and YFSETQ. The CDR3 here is CASSGERVWTQYF. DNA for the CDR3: TGCGCCAGCAGCGGAGAACGAGTTTGGACCCAGTACTTC.

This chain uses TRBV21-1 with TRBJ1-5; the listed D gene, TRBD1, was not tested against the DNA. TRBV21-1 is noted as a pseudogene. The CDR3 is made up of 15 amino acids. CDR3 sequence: CASSIVQGFGQPQHF. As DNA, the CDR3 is TGTGCCAGCAGCATCGTACAGGGGTTCGGGCAGCCCCAGCATTTT.

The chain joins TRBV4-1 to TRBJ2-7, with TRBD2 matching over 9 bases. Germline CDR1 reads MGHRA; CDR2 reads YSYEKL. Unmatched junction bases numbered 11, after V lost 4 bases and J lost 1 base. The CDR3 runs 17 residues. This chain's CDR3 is CASSPGPRLAGSYEQYF. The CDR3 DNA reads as TGCGCCAGCAGCCCAGGGCCCCGGCTAGCGGGGTCCTACGAGCAGTACTTC.

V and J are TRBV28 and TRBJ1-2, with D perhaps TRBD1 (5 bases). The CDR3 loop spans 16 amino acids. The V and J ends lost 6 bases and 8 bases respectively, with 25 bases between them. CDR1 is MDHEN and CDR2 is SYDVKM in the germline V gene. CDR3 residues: CASRKIPQDIDTGYTF. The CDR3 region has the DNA TGTGCCAGCAGAAAAATCCCGCAGGACATAGATACGGGCTACACCTTC.

The CDR3 spells CASSIRDSLNEQFF. Here the CDR3 DNA reads TGTGCCAGTAGTATCCGGGACAGTCTCAATGAGCAGTTCTTC. V and J are TRBV19 and TRBJ2-1; 7 bases align to TRBD1. The V gene's germline CDR1 is LNHDA and CDR2 SQIVND (reference sequence). CDR3 length: 14 residues. J lost 6 bases, V lost 3 bases, and 5 bases had no gene match.

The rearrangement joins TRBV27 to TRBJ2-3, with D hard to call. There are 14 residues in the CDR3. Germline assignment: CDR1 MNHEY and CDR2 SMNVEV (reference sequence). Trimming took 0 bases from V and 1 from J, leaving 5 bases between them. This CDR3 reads CASSLSEGTDTQYF. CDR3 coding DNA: TGTGCCAGCAGTTTATCCGAGGGCACAGATACGCAGTATTTT.

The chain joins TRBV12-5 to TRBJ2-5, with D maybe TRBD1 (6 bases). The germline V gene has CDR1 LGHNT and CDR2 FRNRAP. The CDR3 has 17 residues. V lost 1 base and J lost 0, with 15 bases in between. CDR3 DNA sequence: TGTGCTAGTGGTTTGGCTTCACAGGGCTCGCACCAAGAGACCCAGTACTTC. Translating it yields CASGLASQGSHQETQYF.

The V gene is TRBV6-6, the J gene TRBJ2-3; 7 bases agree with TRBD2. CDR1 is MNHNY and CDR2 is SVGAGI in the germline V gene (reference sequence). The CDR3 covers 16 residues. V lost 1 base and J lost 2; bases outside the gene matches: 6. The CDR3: CASSYLAGADTDTQYF. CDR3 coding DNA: TGTGCCAGCAGTTACTTGGCGGGAGCAGACACAGATACGCAGTATTTT.

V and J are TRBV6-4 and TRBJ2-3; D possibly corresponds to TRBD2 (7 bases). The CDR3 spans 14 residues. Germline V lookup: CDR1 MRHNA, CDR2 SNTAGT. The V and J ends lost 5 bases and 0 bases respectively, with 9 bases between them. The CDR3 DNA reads TGTGCCAGCAGTAGGGGGGGGAGCACAGATACGCAGTATTTT. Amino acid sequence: CASSRGGSTDTQYF.

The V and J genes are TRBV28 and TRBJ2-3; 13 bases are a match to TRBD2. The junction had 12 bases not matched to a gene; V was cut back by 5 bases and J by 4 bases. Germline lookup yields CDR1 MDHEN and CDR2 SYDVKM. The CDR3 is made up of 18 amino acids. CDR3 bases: TGTGCCAGCAGTCTTAGGCCCACTAGCGGGAGGGGAGCAGATACGCAGTATTTT. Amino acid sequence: CASSLRPTSGRGADTQYF.

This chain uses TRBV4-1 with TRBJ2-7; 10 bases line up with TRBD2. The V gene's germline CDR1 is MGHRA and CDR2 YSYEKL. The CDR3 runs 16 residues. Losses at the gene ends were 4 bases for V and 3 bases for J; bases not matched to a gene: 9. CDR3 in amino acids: CASSPSSSGGHYEQYF. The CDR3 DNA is TGCGCCAGCAGCCCCTCGTCTAGCGGGGGCCACTACGAGCAGTACTTC.

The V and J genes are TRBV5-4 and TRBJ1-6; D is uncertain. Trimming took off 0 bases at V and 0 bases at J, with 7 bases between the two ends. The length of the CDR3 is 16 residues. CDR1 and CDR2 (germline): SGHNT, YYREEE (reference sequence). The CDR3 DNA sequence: TGTGCCAGCAGCTTGGTGGGGAGCTCCTATAATTCACCCCTCCACTTT. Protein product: CASSLVGSSYNSPLHF.

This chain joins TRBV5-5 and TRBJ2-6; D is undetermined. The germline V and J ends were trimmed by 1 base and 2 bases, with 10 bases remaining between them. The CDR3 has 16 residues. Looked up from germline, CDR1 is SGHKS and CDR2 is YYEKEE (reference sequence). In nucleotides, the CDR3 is TGTGCCAGCAGCTTGTCCCTACGGGCTGGGGCCAACGTCCTGACTTTC. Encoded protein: CASSLSLRAGANVLTF.

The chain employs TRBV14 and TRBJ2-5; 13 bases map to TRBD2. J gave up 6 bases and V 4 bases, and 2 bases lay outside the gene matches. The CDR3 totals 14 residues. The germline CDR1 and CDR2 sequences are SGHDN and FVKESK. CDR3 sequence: CASSRTSGSKTQYF. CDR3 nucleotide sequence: TGTGCCAGCAGCCGGACTAGCGGGAGTAAGACCCAGTACTTC.

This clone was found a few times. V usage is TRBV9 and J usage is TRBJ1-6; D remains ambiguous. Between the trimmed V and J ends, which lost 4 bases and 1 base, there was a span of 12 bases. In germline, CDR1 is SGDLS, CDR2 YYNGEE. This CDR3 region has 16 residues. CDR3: CASSPRRGSYNSPLHF. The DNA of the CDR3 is TGTGCCAGCAGCCCCAGGCGGGGATCCTATAATTCACCCCTCCACTTT. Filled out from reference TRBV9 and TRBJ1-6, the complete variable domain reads DSGVTQTPKHLITATGQRVTLRCSPRSGDLSVYWYQQSLDQGLQFLIQYYNGEERAKGNILERFSAQQFPDLHSELNLSSLELGDSALYFCASSPRRGSYNSPLHFGNGTRLTVT.

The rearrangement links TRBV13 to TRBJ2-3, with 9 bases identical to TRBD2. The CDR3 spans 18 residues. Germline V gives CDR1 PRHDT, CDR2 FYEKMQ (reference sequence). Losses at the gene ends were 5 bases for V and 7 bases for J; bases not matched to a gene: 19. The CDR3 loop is CASSAGEGREGLGNTQYF. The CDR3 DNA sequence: TGTGCCAGCAGCGCCGGAGAGGGGCGGGAGGGCCTAGGAAATACGCAGTATTTT.

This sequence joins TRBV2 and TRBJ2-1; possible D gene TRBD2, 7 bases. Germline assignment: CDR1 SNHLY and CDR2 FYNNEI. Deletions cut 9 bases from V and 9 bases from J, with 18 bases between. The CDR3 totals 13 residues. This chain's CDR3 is CASGGGPWTEQFF. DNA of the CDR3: TGTGCCAGTGGGGGGGGCCCCTGGACTGAGCAGTTCTTC.